The T cell receptor (beta chain) under discussion was sequenced for a study of blood T cell repertoires in COVID-19. Study context: Acute and convalescent COVID-19 specimens originated in the United States, Italy and Spain. T cells, B-cell-depleted T cells, or PBMCs supplied cDNA or gDNA.

Original processing methods: Estimates of nucleated cell counts were drawn from the amplification of reference gene primers. Profiled with immunoSEQ multiplex PCR; TCRdb holds only in-frame clones, not every one. The DNA gave D and trimming, while V, J and clone size come from that table. The table shows about 380,000 clones, with 90% occurring only once. The germline V gene encodes CDR1 SGDLS and CDR2 YYNGEE. Unmatched junction bases numbered 6, after V lost 3 bases and J lost 0 bases. CDR3 length: 16 amino acids. V is TRBV9 and J is TRBJ2-1; 7 bases are a match to TRBD1. The sequenced material came from peripheral blood. This receptor was taken from a man younger than 35 with active or convalescent COVID-19. The CDR3 region has the DNA TGTGCCAGCAGCGAGATGACAGGGAGCTCCTACAATGAGCAGTTCTTC. Amino acid sequence: CASSEMTGSSYNEQFF.